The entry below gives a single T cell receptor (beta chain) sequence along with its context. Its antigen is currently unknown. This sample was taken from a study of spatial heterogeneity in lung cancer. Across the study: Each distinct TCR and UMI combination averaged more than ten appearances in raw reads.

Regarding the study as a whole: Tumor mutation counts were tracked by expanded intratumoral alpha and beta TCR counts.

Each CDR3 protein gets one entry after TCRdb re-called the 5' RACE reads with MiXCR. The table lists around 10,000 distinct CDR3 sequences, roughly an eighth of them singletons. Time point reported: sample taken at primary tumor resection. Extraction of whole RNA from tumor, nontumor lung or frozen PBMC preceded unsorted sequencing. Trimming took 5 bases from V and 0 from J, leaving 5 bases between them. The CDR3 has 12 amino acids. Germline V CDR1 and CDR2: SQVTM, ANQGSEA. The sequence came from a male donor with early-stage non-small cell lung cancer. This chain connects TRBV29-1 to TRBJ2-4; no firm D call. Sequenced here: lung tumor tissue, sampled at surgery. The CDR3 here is CSVYLAKNIQYF. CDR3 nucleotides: TGCAGCGTTTACCTAGCCAAAAACATTCAGTACTTC. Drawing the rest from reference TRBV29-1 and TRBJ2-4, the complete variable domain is SAVISQKPSRDICQRGTSLTIQCQVDSQVTMMFWYRQQPGQSLTLIATANQGSEATYESGFVIDKFPISRPNLTFSTLTVSNMSPEDSSIYLCSVYLAKNIQYFGAGTRLSVL.